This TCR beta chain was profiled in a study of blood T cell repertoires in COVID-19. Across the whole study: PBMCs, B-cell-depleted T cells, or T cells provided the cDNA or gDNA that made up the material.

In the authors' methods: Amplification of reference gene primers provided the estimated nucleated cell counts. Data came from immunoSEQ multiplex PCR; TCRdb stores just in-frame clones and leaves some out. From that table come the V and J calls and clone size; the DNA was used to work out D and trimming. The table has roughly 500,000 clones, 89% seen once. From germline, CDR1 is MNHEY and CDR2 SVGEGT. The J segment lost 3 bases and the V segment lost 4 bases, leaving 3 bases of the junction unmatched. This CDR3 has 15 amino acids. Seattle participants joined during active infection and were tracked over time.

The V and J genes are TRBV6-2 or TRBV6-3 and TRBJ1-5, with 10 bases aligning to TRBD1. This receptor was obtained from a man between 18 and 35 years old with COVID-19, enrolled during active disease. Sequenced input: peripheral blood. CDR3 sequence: CASSSGQGNNQPQHF. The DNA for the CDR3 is TGTGCCAGCAGTTCGGGACAGGGGAACAATCAGCCCCAGCATTTT.